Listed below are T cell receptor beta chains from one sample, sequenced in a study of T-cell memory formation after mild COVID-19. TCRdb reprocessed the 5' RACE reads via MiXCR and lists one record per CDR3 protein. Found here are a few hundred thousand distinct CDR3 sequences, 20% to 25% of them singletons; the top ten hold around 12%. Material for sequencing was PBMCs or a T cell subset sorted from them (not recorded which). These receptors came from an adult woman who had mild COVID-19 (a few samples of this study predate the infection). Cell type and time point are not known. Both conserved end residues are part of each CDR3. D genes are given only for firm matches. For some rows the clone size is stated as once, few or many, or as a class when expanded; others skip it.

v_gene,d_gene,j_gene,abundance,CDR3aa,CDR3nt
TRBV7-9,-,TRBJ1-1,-,CASSHPAGAEAFF,TGTGCCAGCAGCCACCCCGCTGGGGCTGAAGCTTTCTTT
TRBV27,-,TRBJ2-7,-,CASSLQTGLNAYEQYF,TGTGCCAGCAGTTTGCAAACAGGGCTAAACGCCTACGAGCAGTACTTC
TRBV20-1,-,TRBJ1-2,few,CSARDRGLGYGYTF,TGCAGTGCTAGGGACAGAGGCCTTGGGTATGGCTACACCTTC
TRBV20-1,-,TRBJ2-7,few,CSARNRVSGEQYF,TGCAGTGCTAGAAACAGGGTATCGGGCGAGCAGTACTTC
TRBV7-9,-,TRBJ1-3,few,CASSWARGFTGNTIYF,TGTGCCAGCAGCTGGGCTCGGGGATTTACTGGAAACACCATATATTTT
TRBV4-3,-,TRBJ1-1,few,CASSRKGATEAFF,TGCGCCAGCAGCCGAAAGGGTGCCACTGAAGCTTTCTTT
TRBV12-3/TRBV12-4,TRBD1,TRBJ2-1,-,CASSNRQGSEQFF,TGTGCCAGCAGCAATAGACAGGGGAGTGAGCAGTTCTTC
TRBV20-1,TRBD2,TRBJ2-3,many,CSASDGLAGGYTQYF,TGCAGTGCTAGTGACGGACTAGCGGGGGGGTATACGCAGTATTTT
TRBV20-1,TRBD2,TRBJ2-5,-,CSARGGLAGVKTQYF,TGCAGTGCTAGAGGGGGACTAGCGGGAGTGAAGACCCAGTACTTC
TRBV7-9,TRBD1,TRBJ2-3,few,CASSSRQGATDTQYF,TGTGCCAGCAGCTCAAGACAGGGGGCGACAGATACGCAGTATTTT
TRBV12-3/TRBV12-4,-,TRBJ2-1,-,CASTFMNEQFF,TGTGCCAGCACTTTTATGAATGAGCAGTTCTTC
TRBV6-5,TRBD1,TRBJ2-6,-,CASSPGQAFSGANVLTF,TGTGCCAGCTCGCCGGGACAGGCCTTCTCTGGGGCCAACGTCCTGACTTTC
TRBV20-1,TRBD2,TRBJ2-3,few,CSAVNAGGTTDTQYF,TGCAGTGCTGTGAACGCGGGGGGGACCACAGATACGCAGTATTTT
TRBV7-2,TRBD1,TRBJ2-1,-,CASSLAGQAYNEQFF,TGTGCCAGCAGCTTAGCGGGACAGGCTTACAATGAGCAGTTCTTC
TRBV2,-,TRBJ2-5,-,CASNERGAVGETQYF,TGTGCCAGCAACGAAAGGGGGGCCGTAGGAGAGACCCAGTACTTC
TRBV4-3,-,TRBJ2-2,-,CASSQDHRTAANTGELFF,TGCGCCAGCAGCCAAGATCATCGGACCGCTGCGAACACCGGGGAGCTGTTTTTT
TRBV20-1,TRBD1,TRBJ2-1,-,CSARSRGFPYNEQFF,TGCAGTGCTAGGTCCAGGGGGTTTCCCTACAATGAGCAGTTCTTC
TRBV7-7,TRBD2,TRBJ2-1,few,CASSLDLAEGYNEQFF,TGTGCTAGCAGCTTAGATCTAGCGGAGGGTTACAATGAGCAGTTCTTC
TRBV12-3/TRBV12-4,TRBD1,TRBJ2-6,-,CASSPTGGRSGANVLTF,TGTGCCAGCAGTCCGACAGGGGGTCGCTCTGGGGCCAACGTCCTGACTTTC
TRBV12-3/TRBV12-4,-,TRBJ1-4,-,CASTLRSNEKLFF,TGTGCCAGCACTCTTCGAAGTAATGAAAAACTGTTTTTT
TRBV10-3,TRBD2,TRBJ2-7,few,CAISSGGAYEQYF,TGTGCCATCAGCAGCGGGGGGGCTTACGAGCAGTACTTC
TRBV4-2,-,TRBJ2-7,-,CASSQDWGSYEQYF,TGTGCCAGCAGCCAAGATTGGGGCTCCTACGAGCAGTACTTC
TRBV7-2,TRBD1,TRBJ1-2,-,CASSSSDRGYTF,TGTGCCAGCAGCTCCTCGGACAGGGGCTACACCTTC
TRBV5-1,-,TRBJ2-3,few,CASSLDSVASTDTQYF,TGCGCCAGCAGCTTGGACAGCGTGGCTAGCACAGATACGCAGTATTTT
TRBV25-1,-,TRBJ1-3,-,CASSEPGNTIYF,TGTGCCAGCAGTGAACCTGGAAACACCATATATTTT
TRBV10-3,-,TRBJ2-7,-,CAISESPAATYEQYF,TGTGCCATCAGTGAGTCGCCGGCAGCCACCTACGAGCAGTACTTC
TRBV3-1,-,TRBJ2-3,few,CASSPLLKSTPSATDTQYF,TGTGCCAGCAGCCCCCTTCTGAAATCAACCCCTTCGGCCACAGATACGCAGTATTTT
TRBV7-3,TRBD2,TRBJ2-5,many,CASSLGLAGGETQYF,TGTGCCAGCAGCTTGGGACTAGCGGGGGGCGAGACCCAGTACTTC
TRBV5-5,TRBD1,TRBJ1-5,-,CASSHIAGQGDQPQHF,TGTGCCAGCAGCCATATTGCCGGACAGGGTGATCAGCCCCAGCATTTT
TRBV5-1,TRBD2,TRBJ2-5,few,CASSYPTTSGKETQYF,TGCGCCAGCAGCTACCCCACGACTAGCGGGAAAGAGACCCAGTACTTC
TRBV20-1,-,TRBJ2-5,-,CSARALTGQWETQYF,TGCAGTGCTAGAGCCCTGACGGGCCAGTGGGAGACCCAGTACTTC
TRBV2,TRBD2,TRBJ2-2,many,CASSEVNSGVTGELFF,TGTGCCAGCAGTGAAGTCAATAGCGGGGTCACCGGGGAGCTGTTTTTT
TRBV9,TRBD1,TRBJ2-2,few,CASSSRGPGQGAIGELFF,TGTGCCAGCAGCTCCCGTGGACCGGGACAGGGGGCTATCGGGGAGCTGTTTTTT
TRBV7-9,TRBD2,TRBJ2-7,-,CASSPQGAGSYEQYF,TGTGCCAGCAGCCCCCAAGGAGCGGGATCCTACGAGCAGTACTTC
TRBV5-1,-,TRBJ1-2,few,CASSPTLLYGYTF,TGCGCCAGCAGCCCTACGTTACTCTATGGCTACACCTTC
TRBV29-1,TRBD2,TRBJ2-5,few,CSVPDGSGDFGTQYF,TGCAGCGTTCCCGACGGCAGCGGGGACTTCGGGACCCAGTACTTC
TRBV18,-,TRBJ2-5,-,CASSPGTAETQYF,TGTGCCAGCTCACCGGGGACGGCTGAGACCCAGTACTTC
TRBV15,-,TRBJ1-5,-,CATSRGQGTSQPQHF,TGTGCCACCAGCAGAGGTCAGGGTACAAGTCAGCCCCAGCATTTT
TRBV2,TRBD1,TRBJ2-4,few,CASSEGKTGVAF,TGTGCCAGCAGTGAAGGAAAGACAGGGGTGGCCTTC
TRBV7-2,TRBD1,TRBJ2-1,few,CASSLHGQGAWEQFF,TGTGCCAGCAGCTTACACGGACAGGGGGCATGGGAGCAGTTCTTC
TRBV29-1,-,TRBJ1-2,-,CSVGGSQANYGYTF,TGCAGCGTTGGGGGGAGCCAAGCTAACTATGGCTACACCTTC